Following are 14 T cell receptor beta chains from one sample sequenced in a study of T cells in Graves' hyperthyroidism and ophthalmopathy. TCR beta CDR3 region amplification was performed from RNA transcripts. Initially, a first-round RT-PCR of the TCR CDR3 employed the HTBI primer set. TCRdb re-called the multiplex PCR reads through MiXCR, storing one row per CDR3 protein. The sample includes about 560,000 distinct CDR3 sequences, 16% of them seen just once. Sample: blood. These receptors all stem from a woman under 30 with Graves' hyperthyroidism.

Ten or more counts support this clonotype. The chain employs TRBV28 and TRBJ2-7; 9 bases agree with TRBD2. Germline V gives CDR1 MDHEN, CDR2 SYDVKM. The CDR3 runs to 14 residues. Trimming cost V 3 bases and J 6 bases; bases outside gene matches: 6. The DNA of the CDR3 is TGTGCCAGCAGTTTTAGCGGGAGATCTGTCGAGCAGTACTTC. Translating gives CASSFSGRSVEQYF.

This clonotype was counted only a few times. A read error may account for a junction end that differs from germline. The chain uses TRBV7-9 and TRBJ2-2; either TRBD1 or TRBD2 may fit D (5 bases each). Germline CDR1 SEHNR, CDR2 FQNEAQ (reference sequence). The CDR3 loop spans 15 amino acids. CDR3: CARSLGPLNTGELFF. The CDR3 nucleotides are TGTGCCAGGAGCTTGGGACCACTGAACACCGGGGAGCTGTTTTTT.

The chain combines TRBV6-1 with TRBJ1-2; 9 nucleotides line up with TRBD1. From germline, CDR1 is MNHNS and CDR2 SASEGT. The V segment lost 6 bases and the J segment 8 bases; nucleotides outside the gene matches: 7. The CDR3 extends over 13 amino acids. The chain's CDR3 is CASRTGTGNGYTF. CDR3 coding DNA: TGTGCCAGCAGGACCGGGACAGGGAACGGCTACACCTTC.

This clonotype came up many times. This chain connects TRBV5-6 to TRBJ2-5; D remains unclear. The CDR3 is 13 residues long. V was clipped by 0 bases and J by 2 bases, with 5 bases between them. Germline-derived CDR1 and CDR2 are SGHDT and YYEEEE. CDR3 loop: CASSLAQQETQYF. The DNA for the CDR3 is TGTGCCAGCAGCTTGGCCCAACAAGAGACCCAGTACTTC. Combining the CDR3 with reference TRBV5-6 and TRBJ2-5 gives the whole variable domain DAGVTQSPTHLIKTRGQQVTLRCSPKSGHDTVSWYQQALGQGPQFIFQYYEEEERQRGNFPDRFSGHQFPNYSSELNVNALLLGDSALYLCASSLAQQETQYFGPGTRLLVL.

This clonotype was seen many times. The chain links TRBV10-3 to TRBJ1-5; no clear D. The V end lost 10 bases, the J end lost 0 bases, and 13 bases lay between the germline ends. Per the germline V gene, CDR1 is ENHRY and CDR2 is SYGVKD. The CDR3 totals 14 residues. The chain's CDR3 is CASRTEDSNQPQHF. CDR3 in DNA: TGTGCCAGTCGGACGGAGGATAGCAATCAGCCCCAGCATTTT.

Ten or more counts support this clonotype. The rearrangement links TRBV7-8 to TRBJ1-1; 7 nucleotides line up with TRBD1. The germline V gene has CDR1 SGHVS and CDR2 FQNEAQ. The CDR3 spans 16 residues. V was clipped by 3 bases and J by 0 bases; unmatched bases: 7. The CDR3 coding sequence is TGTGCCAGCAGCTTCAGGACAGGAGTTTTGAACACTGAAGCTTTCTTT. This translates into CASSFRTGVLNTEAFF.

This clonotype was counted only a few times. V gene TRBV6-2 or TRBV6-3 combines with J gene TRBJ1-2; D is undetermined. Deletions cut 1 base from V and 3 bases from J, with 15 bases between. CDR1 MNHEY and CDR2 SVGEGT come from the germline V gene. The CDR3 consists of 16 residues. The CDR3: CASSYLSHKKDYGYTF. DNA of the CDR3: TGTGCCAGCAGTTACTTGTCCCACAAAAAGGACTATGGCTACACCTTC.

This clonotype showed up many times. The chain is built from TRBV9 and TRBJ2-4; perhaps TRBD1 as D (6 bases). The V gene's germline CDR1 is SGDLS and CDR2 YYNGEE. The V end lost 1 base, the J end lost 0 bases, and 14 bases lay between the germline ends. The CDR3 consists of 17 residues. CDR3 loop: CASSVKRGRLAKNIQYF. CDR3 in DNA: TGTGCCAGCAGCGTAAAGAGGGGGAGATTAGCCAAAAACATTCAGTACTTC.

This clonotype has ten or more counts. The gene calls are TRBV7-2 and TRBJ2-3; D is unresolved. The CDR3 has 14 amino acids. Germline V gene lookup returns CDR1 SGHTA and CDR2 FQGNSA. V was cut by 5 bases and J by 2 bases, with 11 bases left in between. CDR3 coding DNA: TGTGCCAGCAGCCCCCGTTTGTTCACAGATACGCAGTATTTT. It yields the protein CASSPRLFTDTQYF.

In DNA, the CDR3 is TGTGCCAGCAGACAATCCGGGGGAGAAATAACACCCCTCCACTTT. This translates into CASRQSGGEITPLHF. The rearrangement links TRBV12-3 or TRBV12-4 to TRBJ1-6; D possibly corresponds to TRBD1 (5 bases). The CDR3 has 15 residues. V lost 6 bases and J 11 bases, leaving 20 bases between the germline ends.

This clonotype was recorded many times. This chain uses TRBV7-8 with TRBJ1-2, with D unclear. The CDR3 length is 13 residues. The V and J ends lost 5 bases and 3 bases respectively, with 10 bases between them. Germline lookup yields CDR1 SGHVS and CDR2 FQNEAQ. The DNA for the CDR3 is TGTGCCAGCAGCCTAAGGACGGACTATGGCTACACCTTC. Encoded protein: CASSLRTDYGYTF.

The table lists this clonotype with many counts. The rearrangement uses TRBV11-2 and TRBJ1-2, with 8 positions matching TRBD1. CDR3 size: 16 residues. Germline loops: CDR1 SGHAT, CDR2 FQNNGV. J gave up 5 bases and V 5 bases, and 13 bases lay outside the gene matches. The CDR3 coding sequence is TGTGCCAGCAGCCGGATCCGGGGACAGGCCATATATGGCTACACCTTC. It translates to CASSRIRGQAIYGYTF. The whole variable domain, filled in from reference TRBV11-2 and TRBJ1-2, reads EAGVAQSPRYKIIEKRQSVAFWCNPISGHATLYWYQQILGQGPKLLIQFQNNGVVDDSQLPKDRFSAERLKGVDSTLKIQPAKLEDSAVYLCASSRIRGQAIYGYTFGSGTRLTVV.

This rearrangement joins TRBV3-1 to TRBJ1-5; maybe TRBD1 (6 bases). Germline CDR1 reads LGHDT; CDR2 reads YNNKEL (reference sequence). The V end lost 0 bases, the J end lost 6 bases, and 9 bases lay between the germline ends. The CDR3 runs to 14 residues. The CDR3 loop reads CASSQEGAGQPQHF. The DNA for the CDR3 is TGTGCCAGCAGCCAAGAGGGGGCAGGTCAGCCCCAGCATTTT.

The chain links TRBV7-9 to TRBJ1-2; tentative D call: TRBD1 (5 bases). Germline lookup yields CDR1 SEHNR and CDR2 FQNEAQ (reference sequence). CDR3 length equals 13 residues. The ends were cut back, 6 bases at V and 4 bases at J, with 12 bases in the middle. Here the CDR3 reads CASSRDGSYGYTF. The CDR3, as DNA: TGTGCCAGCAGTCGGGACGGCTCCTATGGCTACACCTTC.